The next 10 T cell receptor beta chains were all read from a single sample in a study of blood T cell repertoires in COVID-19. Assay used: immunoSEQ multiplex PCR; TCRdb lists only in-frame clones, some missing. The sample gives fewer than 150,000 clones, approximately 80% of which show up once; roughly 20% is in the top ten. Sequences were obtained from peripheral blood. These receptors were taken from a man older than 75 with acute or convalescent COVID-19.

The rearrangement joins TRBV12-3 or TRBV12-4 to TRBJ1-5; 7 bases line up with TRBD1. V dropped 6 bases and J dropped 9; count of bases not matched to a gene: 8. There are 13 residues in the CDR3. CDR3 loop: CASRQGPQWPQHF. CDR3 nucleotides: TGTGCCAGCAGACAGGGGCCTCAATGGCCCCAGCATTTT.

This rearrangement joins TRBV19 to TRBJ2-1, with D maybe TRBD1 (5 bases). Germline V gene sequence: CDR1 LNHDA, CDR2 SQIVND (reference sequence). V lost 0 bases and J lost 1, with 10 bases in between. This CDR3 contains 16 residues. For the CDR3, the DNA is TGTGCCAGTAGTATAGATTGGGCAGGGTCCTACAATGAGCAGTTCTTC. It translates to CASSIDWAGSYNEQFF.

Worth noting for this clone: The junction departs from germline at one end; a sequencing error may be responsible. V and J are TRBV7-9 and TRBJ2-7, with 9 bases aligning to TRBD1. The CDR3 sequence is 14 residues long. Germline V gene sequence: CDR1 SEHNR, CDR2 FQNEAQ (reference sequence). CDR3 sequence (DNA): TGTGCCAGCAGCTTAGAGGGACAGGGCCTAACTTTAGACTTC. Translation: CASSLEGQGLTLDF. Full variable domain (missing parts from reference TRBV7-9 and TRBJ2-7): DTGVSQNPRHKITKRGQNVTFRCDPISEHNRLYWYRQTLGQGPEFLTYFQNEAQLEKSRLLSDRFSAERPKGSFSTLEIQRTEQGDSAMYLCASSLEGQGLTLDFGPGTRLTVT.

The chain couples TRBV28 to TRBJ2-2, with 10 nucleotides matching TRBD2. This CDR3 comprises 16 residues. The junction had 8 bases not matched to a gene; V was cut back by 6 bases and J by 4 bases. Germline CDR1 MDHEN, CDR2 SYDVKM. Here the CDR3 reads CASSYPPSGGTGELFF. The CDR3 DNA reads as TGTGCCAGCAGCTACCCCCCTAGCGGGGGCACCGGGGAGCTGTTTTTT.

The rearrangement uses TRBV11-2 and TRBJ2-1; 8 bases line up with TRBD2. Losses at the gene ends were 5 bases for V and 0 bases for J; bases not matched to a gene: 6. Germline-derived CDR1 and CDR2 are SGHAT and FQNNGV. The CDR3 is 16 residues long. In DNA, the CDR3 is TGTGCCAGCAGCAAACACGCGGGGGGCTCCTACAATGAGCAGTTCTTC. It encodes CASSKHAGGSYNEQFF.

The CDR3 is CASSIETGINNEQFF. CDR3 DNA: TGTGCCAGTAGTATAGAGACAGGGATCAACAATGAGCAGTTCTTC. The V and J genes are TRBV19 and TRBJ2-1, with TRBD1 identical over 7 bases. Per germline, CDR1 LNHDA and CDR2 SQIVND (reference sequence). The CDR3 loop spans 15 amino acids. The junction had 4 bases not matched to a gene; V was cut back by 0 bases and J by 5 bases. Filled out from reference TRBV19 and TRBJ2-1, the complete variable domain reads DGGITQSPKYLFRKEGQNVTLSCEQNLNHDAMYWYRQDPGQGLRLIYYSQIVNDFQKGDIAEGYSVSREKKESFPLTVTSAQKNPTAFYLCASSIETGINNEQFFGPGTRLTVL.

The J gene is TRBJ2-2, the V gene TRBV7-2; maybe TRBD1 (8 bases). Germline loops: CDR1 SGHTA, CDR2 FQGNSA. V gave up 6 bases and J gave up 3 bases, with 17 bases separating them. The CDR3 spans 16 residues. CDR3 protein: CASSSTQGGYTGELFF. The CDR3 DNA sequence: TGTGCCAGCAGTTCGACACAGGGGGGGTACACCGGGGAGCTGTTTTTT.

The chain joins TRBV7-9 to TRBJ1-4; D possibly corresponds to TRBD1 (6 bases). V was clipped by 4 bases and J by 5 bases, with 11 bases between them. CDR1 and CDR2 from the germline V gene are SEHNR and FQNEAQ (reference sequence). The CDR3 totals 14 residues. The CDR3 here is CASSSQTGNEKLFF. The CDR3 DNA sequence: TGTGCCAGCAGCTCACAAACAGGGAATGAAAAACTGTTTTTT.

The chain is built from TRBV2 and TRBJ1-5; 7 nucleotides align to TRBD1. CDR3 length equals 15 residues. In germline, CDR1 is SNHLY, CDR2 FYNNEI. Unmatched junction bases numbered 7, after V lost 5 bases and J lost 3 bases. The CDR3 reads CASSPRTGLNQPQHF. The CDR3 region has the DNA TGTGCCAGCAGTCCCCGGACAGGTCTCAATCAGCCCCAGCATTTT.

V is TRBV5-1 and J is TRBJ1-4; D not resolved. CDR1 and CDR2 from the germline V gene are SGHRS and YFSETQ. This CDR3 is 15 amino acids long. Trimming pared 1 base from V and 4 bases from J, leaving 11 bases between. The CDR3 region has the DNA TGCGCCAGCAGCTTGTCGGCCAGCGATAATGAAAAACTGTTTTTT. Encoded protein: CASSLSASDNEKLFF.